The 8 T cell receptor beta chains in this list originate from one sample, sequenced in a study of T cell responses to AZD1222 COVID-19 vaccine. Some clones are missing from TCRdb's copy, which holds only in-frame ones; the method was immunoSEQ multiplex PCR. The repertoire has 83,000 or so clones, 86% of them found once; the top ten carry 8.7%. Here the sequenced sample was peripheral blood, taken on day 0 of AZD1222 vaccination. These receptors all stem from an adult in good health.

The genes are TRBV5-4 and TRBJ2-2; D is perhaps TRBD2 (5 bases). CDR1 SGHNT and CDR2 YYREEE come from the germline V gene (reference sequence). The CDR3 is made up of 13 amino acids. Between the trimmed V and J ends, which lost 4 bases and 7 bases, there was a span of 11 bases. The CDR3 DNA is TGTGCCAGCAGCCTGGAGGTACTCGGGGAGCTGTTTTTT. Amino acid sequence: CASSLEVLGELFF.

V usage is TRBV11-3 and J usage is TRBJ1-1, with no clear D. Between the trimmed V and J ends, which lost 1 base and 1 base, there was a span of 4 bases. The germline gives CDR1 SGHNT, CDR2 YENEEA. This CDR3 region has 13 residues. The CDR3 region is CASSLAGNTEAFF. The DNA for the CDR3 is TGTGCCAGCAGCTTAGCGGGGAACACTGAAGCTTTCTTT.

This chain connects TRBV19 to TRBJ2-1; 9 bases fit TRBD2. Germline V gene lookup returns CDR1 LNHDA and CDR2 SQIVND (reference sequence). The trim removed 1 base at V and 5 bases at J, leaving 6 bases unmatched. The CDR3 is 16 residues long. The CDR3 coding sequence is TGTGCCAGTAGTATAGGGGGGCTAGCGGGAAACAATGAGCAGTTCTTC. This gives the protein CASSIGGLAGNNEQFF.

The J gene is TRBJ2-3, the V gene TRBV28; either TRBD1 or TRBD2 may fit D (6 bases each). The CDR3 sequence is 14 residues long. CDR1 and CDR2 from the germline V gene are MDHEN and SYDVKM. The V end was cut by 7 bases, the J end by 3 bases, with 14 bases between. The CDR3: CASKGGHHTDTQYF. CDR3 bases: TGTGCCAGCAAGGGGGGACATCATACAGATACGCAGTATTTT.

The chain uses TRBV24-1 and TRBJ1-2; D possibly corresponds to TRBD1 (5 bases). The CDR3 extends over 13 amino acids. Germline V gene sequence: CDR1 KGHDR, CDR2 SFDVKD. Trimming took off 5 bases at V and 4 bases at J, with 10 bases between the two ends. The CDR3 nucleotides are TGTGCCACCAGTGCCCAGGGCTTCTATGGCTACACCTTC. The encoded protein is CATSAQGFYGYTF.

DNA of the CDR3: TGTGCCAGCAGCTTATCCCGGGACAGGGGGAGGGATACGCAGTATTTT. Amino acid sequence: CASSLSRDRGRDTQYF. The rearrangement joins TRBV11-2 to TRBJ2-3; 11 bases are shared with TRBD1. This CDR3 is built from 16 residues. Germline CDR1 and CDR2: SGHAT and FQNNGV. With V trimmed by 2 bases and J by 6 bases, 7 bases remained unmatched.

The V and J genes are TRBV24-1 and TRBJ2-1; D call uncertain. The CDR3 totals 16 residues. In germline, CDR1 is KGHDR, CDR2 SFDVKD. With 4 bases removed from V and 5 bases from J, the gap between germline ends came to 17 bases. CDR3 bases: TGTGCCACCAGTGACAACTCATGGCTACGGAACAATGAGCAGTTCTTC. It specifies CATSDNSWLRNNEQFF.

The chain recombines TRBV6-5 with TRBJ2-7; weak D call: TRBD2 (6 bases). Germline V gives CDR1 MNHEY, CDR2 SVGAGI. The CDR3 is 13 residues long. V was clipped by 8 bases and J by 2 bases, with 13 bases between them. CDR3 residues: CASQRGSTYEQYF. The CDR3 DNA sequence: TGTGCCAGCCAACGGGGGTCCACCTACGAGCAGTACTTC.